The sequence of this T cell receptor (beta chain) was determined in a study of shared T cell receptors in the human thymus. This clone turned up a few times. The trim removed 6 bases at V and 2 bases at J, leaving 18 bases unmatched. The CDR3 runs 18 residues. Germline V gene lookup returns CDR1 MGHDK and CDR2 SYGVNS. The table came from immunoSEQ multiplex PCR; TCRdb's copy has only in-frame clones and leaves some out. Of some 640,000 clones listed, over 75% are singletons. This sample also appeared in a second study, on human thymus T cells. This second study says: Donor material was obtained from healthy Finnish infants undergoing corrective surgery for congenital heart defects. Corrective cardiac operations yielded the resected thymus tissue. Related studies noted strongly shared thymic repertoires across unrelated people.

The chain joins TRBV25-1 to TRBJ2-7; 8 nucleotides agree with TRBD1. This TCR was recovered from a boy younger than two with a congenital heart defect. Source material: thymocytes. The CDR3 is CASSSDLAGTGNPYEQYF. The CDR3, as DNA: TGTGCCAGCAGCTCCGACTTGGCGGGGACAGGCAACCCCTACGAGCAGTACTTC.